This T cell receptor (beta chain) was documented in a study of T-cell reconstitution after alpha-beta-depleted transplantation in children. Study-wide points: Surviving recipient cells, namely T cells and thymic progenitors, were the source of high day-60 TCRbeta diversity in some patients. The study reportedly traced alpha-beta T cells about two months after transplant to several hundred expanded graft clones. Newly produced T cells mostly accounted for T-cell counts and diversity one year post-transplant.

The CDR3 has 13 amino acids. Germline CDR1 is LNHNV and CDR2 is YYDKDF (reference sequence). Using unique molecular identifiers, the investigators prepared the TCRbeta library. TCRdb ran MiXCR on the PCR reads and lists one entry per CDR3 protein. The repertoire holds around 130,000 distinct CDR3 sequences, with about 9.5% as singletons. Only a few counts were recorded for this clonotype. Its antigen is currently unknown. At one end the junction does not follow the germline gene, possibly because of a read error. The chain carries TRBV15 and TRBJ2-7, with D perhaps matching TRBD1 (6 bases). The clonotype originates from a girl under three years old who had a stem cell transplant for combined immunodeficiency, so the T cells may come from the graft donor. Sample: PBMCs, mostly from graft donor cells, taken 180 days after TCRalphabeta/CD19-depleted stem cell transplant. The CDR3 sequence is CATSMGADFERYF. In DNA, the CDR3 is TGTGCCACCAGCATGGGGGCGGACTTCGAGCGGTACTTC.